The present TCR beta chain was sequenced within a study of T cells in Graves' hyperthyroidism and ophthalmopathy. For the study at large: Pretreatment peripheral blood was obtained at initial diagnosis. Study-wide points: The blood repertoire included most of the expanded thyroid clonotypes above 0.001.

The CDR3 regions of TCR beta were amplified from RNA transcripts. The HTBI primer set served for first-round RT-PCR of the TCR CDR3. TCRdb re-derived calls from the multiplex PCR reads in MiXCR, one entry per CDR3 protein. This sample yields hundreds of thousands of distinct CDR3 sequences, of which approximately 25% are seen a single time; about 10% belongs to the top ten. Clinical symptoms, serum thyroxine, TRAb, thyroid ultrasound and orbital computed tomography informed diagnoses. PBMCs stemmed from less than 13 ml fresh peripheral blood. This clonotype was recorded at least ten times. Its antigen is currently unknown. CDR3 size: 13 residues. Per the germline V gene, CDR1 is MNHEY and CDR2 is SVGAGI. V was clipped by 8 bases and J by 0 bases, with 8 bases between them.

The clonotype was recovered from a woman aged 30 to 39 with Graves' ophthalmopathy. The chain links TRBV6-5 to TRBJ1-5; no reliable D call. The sequenced sample consisted of blood. CDR3 bases: TGTGCCAGCGATGCGTATAGCAATCAGCCCCAGCATTTT. It encodes CASDAYSNQPQHF.